Following are 9 T cell receptor beta chains from one sample sequenced in a study of graft-versus-host responses after intestinal transplantation. The authors seeded about 200,000 CFSE-labeled responder cells together with about 200,000 irradiated stimulator cells tagged with violet dye. Some clones are missing from TCRdb's copy, which holds only in-frame ones; the method was immunoSEQ multiplex PCR. The sample shows some 14,000 clones, about a third of them seen only once. The sequencing here drew on alloreactive CD8+ T cells from a mixed lymphocyte reaction culture, taken before intestinal transplant. This sample's subset: CFSE-low proliferating T cells sorted from approximately six-day pre-transplant mixed lymphocyte reaction (GvH or HvG direction). The receptor source for this set is a human patient who received an intestinal transplant.

The chain employs TRBV27 and TRBJ2-1; 11 bases are a match to TRBD1. CDR3 size: 15 residues. CDR1 is MNHEY, CDR2 SMNVEV, per germline (reference sequence). V was clipped by 5 bases and J by 5 bases; unmatched bases: 5. CDR3 protein: CASSLGTGGDNEQFF. DNA of the CDR3: TGTGCCAGCAGTCTTGGGACAGGGGGGGACAATGAGCAGTTCTTC.

This clone appeared a few times. V and J are TRBV10-3 and TRBJ1-1; possibly TRBD1 for D (5 bases). Looked up from germline, CDR1 is ENHRY and CDR2 is SYGVKD. V was clipped by 5 bases and J by 1 base, with 11 bases between them. CDR3 length: 14 residues. As DNA, the CDR3 is TGTGCCATCAGTCCGGGTGGGGGGAACACTGAAGCTTTCTTT. As protein: CAISPGGGNTEAFF.

The gene calls are TRBV4-1 and TRBJ2-7; either TRBD1 or TRBD2 may fit D (5 bases each). The germline gives CDR1 MGHRA, CDR2 YSYEKL. This CDR3 has 14 residues. V dropped 3 bases and J dropped 5 bases, with 14 bases sitting between them. Here the CDR3 DNA reads TGCGCCAGCAGCCAGGTGGGGGTGGCCAACGAGCAGTACTTC. Amino acids: CASSQVGVANEQYF.

This clone was seen only a few times. The rearrangement joins TRBV11-2 to TRBJ2-3; 7 bases fit TRBD2. The CDR3 is 19 residues long. The ends lost 2 bases at V and 0 bases at J; junction bases unmatched: 14. Germline lookup yields CDR1 SGHAT and CDR2 FQNNGV. In DNA, the CDR3 is TGTGCCAGCAGCTTAAATTCCCCCGGGCTAGCGGTTAGCACAGATACGCAGTATTTT. As protein: CASSLNSPGLAVSTDTQYF.

The rearrangement uses TRBV11-3 and TRBJ1-2; no definite D call. The CDR3 consists of 19 residues. Trimming cost V 0 bases and J 6 bases, with 26 bases left between them. Germline V CDR1 and CDR2: SGHNT, YENEEA. CDR3 nucleotide sequence: TGTGCCAGCAGCTTAGATAGAGTCAGTGGGCTTGCTCCCAGGAATGGCTACACCTTC. Residues: CASSLDRVSGLAPRNGYTF.

The V gene is TRBV4-2, the J gene TRBJ1-1; D remains unclear. Trimming removed 6 bases at V and 4 bases at J, with 15 bases between. This CDR3 has 14 amino acids. In germline, CDR1 is LGHNA, CDR2 YNFKEQ. The CDR3 protein is CASRPHVEGTEAFF. The CDR3 nucleotides are TGTGCCAGCAGACCTCACGTTGAGGGCACTGAAGCTTTCTTT.

This chain connects TRBV7-2 to TRBJ2-3; TRBD2 matches at 10 bases. The CDR3 is 16 amino acids. The germline V gene encodes CDR1 SGHTA and CDR2 FQGNSA. The ends lost 6 bases at V and 2 bases at J; junction bases unmatched: 8. CDR3 nucleotides: TGTGCCAGCAGTTCGCTAGCGGGGGCCGTCACAGATACGCAGTATTTT. Its translation: CASSSLAGAVTDTQYF.

The chain is built from TRBV5-1 and TRBJ2-7, with a tentative D call TRBD1 (5 bases). The CDR3 covers 14 residues. The V end was cut by 1 base, the J end by 4 bases, with 12 bases between. Germline V lookup: CDR1 SGHRS, CDR2 YFSETQ. The CDR3 DNA sequence: TGCGCCAGCAGCTTGTGGCAGGGCTGGTACGAGCAGTACTTC. Its translation is CASSLWQGWYEQYF.

The chain couples TRBV5-6 to TRBJ2-3, with 9 positions matching TRBD1. CDR3 length: 16 amino acids. With 1 base clipped from V and 3 bases from J, the junction kept 6 bases outside the gene matches. Germline lookup yields CDR1 SGHDT and CDR2 YYEEEE. The CDR3 DNA is TGTGCCAGCAGCTTGCTTGGGACAGGGCCAACAGATACGCAGTATTTT. It translates to CASSLLGTGPTDTQYF.